Sequencing of this TCR beta chain was carried out in a study of blood T cell repertoires in COVID-19. Study-level information: COVID-19 samples from acute and convalescent phases originated in the United States, Italy and Spain. From T cells, B-cell-depleted T cells, or PBMCs came the material, which was cDNA or gDNA.

This CDR3 spans 13 amino acids. V gave up 4 bases and J gave up 5 bases; unmatched junction bases: 4. In the original analysis: By means of reference gene primer amplification, nucleated cell counts were estimated. TCRdb keeps only in-frame clones here, not all; method: immunoSEQ multiplex PCR. The V and J calls and clone size were taken over from that table, and D and trimming were inferred from the DNA. The data show 110,000 to 150,000 clones, 80% seen once. The clonotype was recovered from a man in his 70s who had recovered from COVID-19. Sequenced sample: peripheral blood. V is TRBV12-3 or TRBV12-4 and J is TRBJ2-5, with 7 bases aligning to TRBD2. CDR3 in DNA: TGTGCCAGCAGTTCGGGGGGTTGGGAGACCCAGTACTTC. Translating gives CASSSGGWETQYF.